The next 13 T cell receptor beta chains were all read from a single sample in a study of tumor and adjacent non-tumor tissue in lung cancer. Three rounds of nested PCR, following a modified ARM-PCR protocol, produced the TCRbeta library. MiXCR was run by TCRdb on the multiplex PCR reads, yielding one entry per CDR3 protein. The sample contains 75,000 to 95,000 distinct CDR3 sequences, approximately 77% of which appear only once. This sample's RNA came from whole unsorted tissue. Sequencing was performed on lung tumor tissue. These receptors came from a woman in her thirties or forties with non-small cell lung cancer.

For this clonotype: A read error may account for a junction end that differs from germline. The chain has TRBV6-5 and TRBJ1-5; 7 positions match TRBD1. This CDR3 region has 15 residues. Per the germline V gene, CDR1 is MNHEY and CDR2 is SVGAGI. This chain's CDR3 is CASSNSTGNDQPQHF. CDR3 nucleotides: TGTGCCAGCAGTAACTCGACAGGGAATGATCAACCCCAGCATTTT.

Points on this clonotype: A read error may account for a junction end that differs from germline. The chain has TRBV6-6 and TRBJ1-2; weak D call: TRBD1 (5 bases). The CDR3 totals 16 residues. Germline values: CDR1 MNHNY, CDR2 SVGAGI (reference sequence). The CDR3 here is CVSSSLNVGGRDGYTF. DNA of the CDR3: TGTGTCAGCAGTTCGCTAAACGTGGGGGGGAGAGATGGCTACACCTTC.

A remark on this clonotype: The junction shows a germline mismatch at one end, possibly a read error. V gene TRBV29-1 combines with J gene TRBJ2-3; 8 bases map to TRBD1. The end of the DNA aligns better with TRBJ1-5, so the J call may be wrong. The CDR3 runs to 14 residues. CDR1 is SQVTM, CDR2 ANQGSEA, per germline. CDR3 sequence reads: CSVVGTGDTDTQHF. The CDR3, as DNA: TGTAGCGTTGTCGGGACAGGAGACACAGATACGCAGCATTTT.

This clonotype was observed a single time. Sequence at one end of the junction differs from germline and may be a read error. The CDR3 is CASSQGNLAPSERFF. The CDR3 DNA sequence: TGTGCCAGCAGCCAAGGTAACCTAGCCCCTAGTGAGCGGTTCTTC. This sequence joins TRBV4-2 and TRBJ2-1, with D perhaps matching TRBD2 (5 bases). In germline, CDR1 is LGHNA, CDR2 YNFKEQ. The CDR3 loop spans 15 amino acids.

As to this clonotype: One end of the junction varies from germline; a read error may be responsible. The genes are TRBV20-1 and TRBJ2-1, with D possibly TRBD2 on 5 matching bases. This CDR3 contains 15 residues. From germline, CDR1 is DFQATT and CDR2 SNEGSKA (reference sequence). The CDR3 here is CNASSLAGGLSEQFF. DNA for the CDR3: TGCAATGCTAGTTCGTTAGCCGGTGGACTTAGTGAGCAGTTCTTC.

This clonotype was counted at least ten times. In nucleotides, the CDR3 is TGCAGCGGCGCCGGGGTGGGTGAGACCCAGTACTTC. This gives the protein CSGAGVGETQYF. The V call is TRBV29-1, the J call TRBJ2-5, with a possible D match to TRBD2 (5 bases). The germline V gene encodes CDR1 SQVTM and CDR2 ANQGSEA. The V end was cut by 7 bases, the J end by 5 bases, with 14 bases between. The CDR3 sequence is 12 residues long.

Only one count was recorded for this clonotype. This chain uses TRBV12-5 with TRBJ2-3, with D possibly matching TRBD2 (5 bases). Looked up from germline, CDR1 is LGHNT and CDR2 is FRNRAP. The CDR3 is 17 amino acids. V gave up 2 bases and J gave up 2 bases, with 17 bases separating them. CDR3 DNA sequence: TGTGCTAGTGGTTTGTCTCGGACTGTGGGTCTCACAGATACGCAGTATTTT. Translation: CASGLSRTVGLTDTQYF.

In its sample, this clonotype is medium-sized. The V call is TRBV11-1, the J call TRBJ2-3, with 12 nucleotides matching TRBD2. V gave up 4 bases and J gave up 4 bases; unmatched junction bases: 12. The CDR3 runs 18 residues. Germline V CDR1 and CDR2: SGHAT, FQDESV (reference sequence). In DNA, the CDR3 is TGTGCCAGCAGCTCCCGGACTAGCGGGGAAAGGAACCCAGATACGCAGTATTTT. It is translated as CASSSRTSGERNPDTQYF.

This clonotype has a count of ten or more. The genes are TRBV6-4 and TRBJ2-3; no clear D gene. Germline V CDR1 and CDR2: MRHNA, SNTAGT. Between the trimmed V and J ends, which lost 5 bases and 0 bases, there was a span of 12 bases. This CDR3 has 15 residues. The CDR3, as DNA: TGTGCCAGCAGTCCTAGGGTTACTAGCACAGATACGCAGTATTTT. Its protein product is CASSPRVTSTDTQYF.

Notes on this clonotype: One end of the junction does not line up with germline, which may come from a read error. V is TRBV11-3 and J is TRBJ2-5, with 7 positions matching TRBD2. The CDR3 consists of 16 residues. Germline CDR1 and CDR2: SGHNT and YENEEA. The CDR3 DNA sequence: TGTGCCAGCAGCCGCCGGACTAGTCGGAACCAAGAGACCCAATACTTC. Residues: CASSRRTSRNQETQYF.

In regard to this clonotype: The junction departs from the called germline gene at one end, perhaps through a read error. V usage is TRBV11-2 and J usage is TRBJ2-3, with 10 bases identical to TRBD2. Germline-derived CDR1 and CDR2 are SGHAT and FQNNGV. CDR3 length: 17 amino acids. CDR3 sequence (DNA): TGTGCCAGCAACTTAGTTGCTAGCGGGAGAGTTGGATATACGCAATATTTT. It specifies CASNLVASGRVGYTQYF. The variable domain in full, with the rest retrieved from reference TRBV11-2 and TRBJ2-3, is EAGVAQSPRYKIIEKRQSVAFWCNPISGHATLYWYQQILGQGPKLLIQFQNNGVVDDSQLPKDRFSAERLKGVDSTLKIQPAKLEDSAVYLCASNLVASGRVGYTQYFGPGTRLTVL.

A single count supports this clonotype. This may be a read error, as it is one base from a much larger clone. The chain recombines TRBV6-1 with TRBJ1-6; D unresolved. In germline, CDR1 is MNHNS, CDR2 SASEGT. The CDR3 sequence is 16 residues long. The DNA for the CDR3 is TGTGTCAACAGTGTCTACTCGAGCTCCTATAATTCACCCCTCCACTTT. This gives the protein CVNSVYSSSYNSPLHF.

Note on this clonotype: Relative to the germline gene, one junction end is altered; a read error may explain this. The CDR3 region has the DNA TGTGTCAGCAGCCAAATAGTTACCCGGAGGAATGGAAAACTGTTTTTT. Amino acids: CVSSQIVTRRNGKLFF. The chain joins TRBV11-2 to TRBJ1-4; D gene uncertain. Germline V CDR1 and CDR2: SGHAT, FQNNGV. CDR3 length equals 16 residues.